Listed below are T cell receptor beta chains from one sample, sequenced in a study of CD8 T cells in Susac syndrome. TCRdb independently ran MiXCR on the immunoSEQ multiplex PCR reads; one entry per CDR3 protein. In the table there are fewer than 350,000 distinct CDR3 sequences, under 95% of which are singletons. The sample taken for sequencing was CD4+ T cells from PBMCs. The origin of the receptors is a human donor with multiple sclerosis. The CDR3 runs from the conserved cysteine through the conserved F or W.

v_call	j_call	cdr3_aa
TRBV4-2	TRBJ1-4	CASSPFVAATNEKLFF
TRBV5-1	TRBJ1-1	CASSAGNTEAFF
TRBV2	TRBJ2-1	CASSEVARHNEQFF
TRBV7-2	TRBJ1-2	CASTPGQGGTNYGYTF
TRBV29-1	TRBJ1-1	CSVHRVQGAGEAFF
TRBV4-2	TRBJ1-2	CASSQPGTTGGYGYTF
TRBV7-3	TRBJ2-2	CASSLTTSANTGELFF
TRBV30	TRBJ1-6	CAWSPGQGRNSPLHF
TRBV20-1	TRBJ2-5	CSARAPSGTGEYF
TRBV6-1	TRBJ2-7	CASREGLESYEQYF
TRBV12-3/TRBV12-4	TRBJ1-4	CASSLLAGTVLNEKLFF
TRBV30	TRBJ1-5	CAWSVSRQGSRYSNQPQHF
TRBV5-6	TRBJ2-7	CASRSGFGGSGEQYF
TRBV5-4	TRBJ2-5	CASSLSDQGQETQYF
TRBV19	TRBJ1-2	CATVGRNYGYTF
TRBV7-7	TRBJ2-1	CASSAGPVWGEQFF
TRBV12-3/TRBV12-4	TRBJ2-2	CASRPGLAYASGELFF
TRBV7-3	TRBJ1-1	CASSPRGGGDDEAFF
TRBV5-1	TRBJ1-4	CASRARQGKNEKLFF
TRBV11-2	TRBJ1-1	CASSSIQGARGEAFF
TRBV5-4	TRBJ2-5	CASSGTGGRDQYF
TRBV7-3	TRBJ2-7	CASSPTGGRLIRSSYEQYF
TRBV4-1	TRBJ2-2	CASSQGVAGATGELFF
TRBV20-1	TRBJ1-5	CSAGGQGADSNQPQHF
TRBV7-2	TRBJ2-3	CASSLGGGWAGPRTDTQYF
TRBV9	TRBJ2-3	CASSVAATGGPGDTQYF
TRBV12-3/TRBV12-4	TRBJ1-1	CASSFGTGGFF
TRBV6-5	TRBJ1-1	CASSWGGAGTEAFF
TRBV20-1	TRBJ2-3	CSAFSGDWPGTDTQYF
TRBV6-2/TRBV6-3	TRBJ2-2	CASSPLAGGHTGELFF
TRBV5-6	TRBJ2-1	CASQTKKTPYNEQFF
TRBV11-3	TRBJ2-1	CASSFSSGGAWDEQFF
TRBV7-3	TRBJ2-3	CASSPSGPGDTDTQYF
TRBV27	TRBJ2-3	CASTLGSGGKTDTQYF
TRBV29-1	TRBJ2-2	CSVDGGGGYTGELFF
TRBV11-2	TRBJ2-7	CASGLRRQHEQYF
TRBV12-3/TRBV12-4	TRBJ1-5	CASSRTGLYQPQHF
TRBV11-2	TRBJ2-1	CASSSLRTSRDEQFF
TRBV4-3	TRBJ2-1	CASSPRGDGGRRDEQFF
TRBV7-9	TRBJ1-6	CASSLDGEAYNSPLHF
TRBV5-4	TRBJ1-1	CASSGRDSYTEAFF
TRBV18	TRBJ2-1	CASSPLKLAGVGNEQFF
TRBV19	TRBJ1-2	CASSPGTGMVRGYTF
TRBV12-3/TRBV12-4	TRBJ2-6	CASSLRAGSTGANVLTF
TRBV5-1	TRBJ2-3	CASSHRDAGIDTQYF
TRBV3-1	TRBJ2-5	CASSQDPHSQETQYF
TRBV2	TRBJ1-5	CASSVRLLQHF
TRBV24-1	TRBJ1-2	CATSESGRRGGDYGYTF
TRBV6-6	TRBJ1-2	CASRPDSSFGYGYTF
TRBV10-3	TRBJ1-5	CAISASPGEGPQHF
TRBV27	TRBJ1-4	CASSLEGTGGPQGKLFF
TRBV18	TRBJ1-1	CASSPSTGVRREAFF
TRBV4-1	TRBJ2-5	CASSQTLTETQYF
TRBV19	TRBJ2-4	CASIEGGGGKNIQYF
TRBV7-2	TRBJ1-2	CASSLAVPNYGYTF
TRBV19	TRBJ2-3	CASSIHHFTDTQYF
TRBV29-1	TRBJ2-7	CSVEVRGLPEQYF